This T cell receptor beta chain was sequenced for a study of T-cell reconstitution after alpha-beta-depleted transplantation in children. V shed 3 bases and J shed 7 bases, with 9 bases lying between them. Germline values: CDR1 ENHRY, CDR2 SYGVKD. The CDR3 loop spans 12 amino acids. This clonotype was observed at least ten times. Unique molecular identifiers were built into the TCRbeta library. TCRdb used MiXCR to reprocess the PCR reads, holding one entry per CDR3 protein. The table lists roughly 200,000 distinct CDR3 sequences, about 6.8% of them singletons, with roughly 3% in the top ten. The sequence was collected from a human donor who donated a stem cell graft to a child with Wiskott-Aldrich syndrome. Specimen: PBMCs from the stem cell graft donor, collected from the stem cell graft. The chain is built from TRBV10-3 and TRBJ2-5, with D tentatively TRBD1 (5 bases). Here the CDR3 reads CAISDPTGTQYF. CDR3 bases: TGTGCCATCAGTGATCCTACAGGGACCCAGTACTTC.